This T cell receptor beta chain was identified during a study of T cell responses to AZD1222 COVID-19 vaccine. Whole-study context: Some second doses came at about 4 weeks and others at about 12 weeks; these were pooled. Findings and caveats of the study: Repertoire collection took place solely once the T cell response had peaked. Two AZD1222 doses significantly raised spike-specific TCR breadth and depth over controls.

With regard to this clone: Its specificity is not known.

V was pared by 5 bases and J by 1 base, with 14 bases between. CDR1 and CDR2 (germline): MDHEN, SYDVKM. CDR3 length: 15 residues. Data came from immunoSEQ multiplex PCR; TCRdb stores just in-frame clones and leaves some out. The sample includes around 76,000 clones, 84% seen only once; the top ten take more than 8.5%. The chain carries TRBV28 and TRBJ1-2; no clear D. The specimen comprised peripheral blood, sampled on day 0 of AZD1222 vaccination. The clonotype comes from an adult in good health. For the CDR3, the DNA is TGTGCCAGCAGTCTTGGACGCTTTGGTAACTATGGCTACACCTTC. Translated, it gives CASSLGRFGNYGYTF.